The next 16 T cell receptor beta chains were all read from a single sample in a study of shared clonotypes between healthy human individuals. CD45RO-negative, CCR7-positively selected cells formed the naive CD8 fraction, excluding terminally differentiated effector memory CD45RA+ cells. Data came from immunoSEQ multiplex PCR; TCRdb stores just in-frame clones and leaves some out. The repertoire holds around 2,000,000 clones, with about 94% as singletons. What was sequenced was naive CD8+ T cells sorted from blood. These receptors came from a man between 18 and 35 years old in good health.

This chain links TRBV27 with TRBJ2-5; D is unclear. Trimming stripped 6 bases from V and 0 bases from J, with 11 bases between. Per the germline V gene, CDR1 is MNHEY and CDR2 is SMNVEV (reference sequence). The CDR3 loop spans 14 amino acids. CDR3 nucleotide sequence: TGTGCCAGCAGGACGGATGAGTACCAAGAGACCCAGTACTTC. Its protein is CASRTDEYQETQYF.

This clone was found once. The J gene is TRBJ2-2, the V gene TRBV7-9; TRBD2 agrees at 7 bases. The J segment lost 6 bases and the V segment lost 5 bases, leaving 9 bases of the junction unmatched. The CDR3 loop spans 15 amino acids. CDR1 and CDR2 from the germline V gene are SEHNR and FQNEAQ (reference sequence). The CDR3 DNA reads TGTGCCAGCAGCGTTCCCGGGGGGTTGGCCGGGGAGCTGTTTTTT. Translated, it gives CASSVPGGLAGELFF.

This clone was seen a single time. The gene calls are TRBV4-1 and TRBJ2-5; D not certain. Trimming shortened V by 1 base and J by 4 bases, and 16 bases separated the two germline ends. The germline CDR1 and CDR2 sequences are MGHRA and YSYEKL. This CDR3 has 16 amino acids. The CDR3 protein is CASSQVHMTPRETQYF. The CDR3 DNA reads as TGCGCCAGCAGCCAAGTGCATATGACACCGCGAGAGACCCAGTACTTC.

The rearrangement uses TRBV6-6 and TRBJ2-3; D remains ambiguous. The CDR3 is 14 residues long. CDR1 is MNHNY, CDR2 SVGAGI, per germline (reference sequence). Trimming removed 7 bases at V and 4 bases at J, with 15 bases between. The CDR3 region is CASNRLSVPDTQYF. CDR3 DNA: TGTGCCAGCAATCGATTAAGCGTTCCAGATACGCAGTATTTT.

This clone was seen a single time. The chain combines TRBV7-9 with TRBJ2-1; D is unclear. The CDR3 is made up of 14 amino acids. CDR1 and CDR2 from the germline V gene are SEHNR and FQNEAQ (reference sequence). V dropped 0 bases and J dropped 4 bases, with 7 bases sitting between them. CDR3 in amino acids: CASSLAGPYNEQFF. CDR3 bases: TGTGCCAGCAGCTTAGCCGGGCCATACAATGAGCAGTTCTTC.

V is TRBV6-1 and J is TRBJ1-6, with TRBD1 matching over 9 bases. V gave up 7 bases and J gave up 6 bases; unmatched junction bases: 4. This CDR3 region has 14 residues. Germline assignment: CDR1 MNHNS and CDR2 SASEGT. CDR3 nucleotides: TGTGCCAGCACTACGACAGGGGGTAATTCACCCCTCCACTTT. Amino acid sequence: CASTTTGGNSPLHF.

In this sample, this clone turned up once. The DNA for the CDR3 is TGTGCCAGCAGCTTGACAGTCCTCTCCTACGAGCAGTACTTC. It codes for CASSLTVLSYEQYF. The chain employs TRBV7-8 and TRBJ2-7; D is perhaps TRBD1 (5 bases). In germline, CDR1 is SGHVS, CDR2 FQNEAQ. Deletions cut 3 bases from V and 0 bases from J, with 9 bases between. CDR3 length: 14 amino acids.

This chain links TRBV5-1 with TRBJ2-5; the match to TRBD2 covers 7 bases. Germline V gene data show CDR1 as SGHRS and CDR2 as YFSETQ. This CDR3 has 16 residues. Trimming at V came to 4 bases and at J to 1 base, leaving 10 bases not matched to a gene. CDR3 nucleotide sequence: TGCGCCAGCAGCCCGGGAGGAGGGTCGGTCCAAGAGACCCAGTACTTC. Translation: CASSPGGGSVQETQYF.

J is TRBJ2-3 and V is TRBV30; D uncertain. Trimming took off 4 bases at V and 2 bases at J, with 10 bases between the two ends. The CDR3 has 13 residues. Germline V gene lookup returns CDR1 GTSNPN and CDR2 SVGIG (reference sequence). The CDR3 DNA reads as TGTGCCTGGACTGTGGATCTCACAGATACGCAGTATTTT. Translated, it gives CAWTVDLTDTQYF.

The chain is built from TRBV27 and TRBJ2-7; 11 positions agree with TRBD2. The CDR3 consists of 16 residues. V was clipped by 5 bases and J by 0 bases; unmatched bases: 6. The germline V gene has CDR1 MNHEY and CDR2 SMNVEV (reference sequence). The CDR3 here is CASSPVGTSGSYEQYF. The CDR3, as DNA: TGTGCCAGCAGTCCCGTTGGGACTAGCGGCTCCTACGAGCAGTACTTC.

The chain recombines TRBV13 with TRBJ1-6; TRBD1 matches 8 bases. This CDR3 comprises 14 residues. V lost 5 bases and J lost 7; bases outside the gene matches: 4. CDR1 and CDR2 from the germline V gene are PRHDT and FYEKMQ (reference sequence). The CDR3 is CASSAGTGNSPLHF. The DNA for the CDR3 is TGTGCCAGCAGCGCCGGGACAGGCAATTCACCCCTCCACTTT.

This clone was found a few times. Other DNA variants within this sample encode the same CDR3. The gene calls are TRBV27 and TRBJ2-1; no clear D gene. CDR1 MNHEY and CDR2 SMNVEV come from the germline V gene (reference sequence). There are 13 residues in the CDR3. Trimming shortened V by 0 bases and J by 2 bases, and 2 bases separated the two germline ends. Here the CDR3 DNA reads TGTGCCAGCAGTTTATCCCCCTACAATGAGCAGTTCTTC. Translation: CASSLSPYNEQFF.

The chain has TRBV11-2 and TRBJ2-7; D is unresolved. The CDR3 has 15 residues. The germline V gene has CDR1 SGHAT and CDR2 FQNNGV. Trimming took 7 bases from V and 2 from J, leaving 18 bases between them. CDR3 amino acids: CASTQLTETTYEQYF. In DNA, the CDR3 is TGTGCCAGCACCCAACTCACGGAAACAACCTACGAGCAGTACTTC. Based on the CDR3 plus reference TRBV11-2 and TRBJ2-7, the full variable domain is EAGVAQSPRYKIIEKRQSVAFWCNPISGHATLYWYQQILGQGPKLLIQFQNNGVVDDSQLPKDRFSAERLKGVDSTLKIQPAKLEDSAVYLCASTQLTETTYEQYFGPGTRLTVT.

The chain combines TRBV25-1 with TRBJ2-1; TRBD2 aligns across 10 bases. The trim removed 3 bases at V and 6 bases at J, leaving 8 bases unmatched. The CDR3 extends over 16 amino acids. Per germline, CDR1 MGHDK and CDR2 SYGVNS. CDR3 DNA: TGTGCCAGCAGTGACCTCCTAGCGGGAGAGATCAATGAGCAGTTCTTC. Translating gives CASSDLLAGEINEQFF.

The CDR3 protein is CASSLLPANSPLHF. The CDR3 DNA reads as TGTGCCAGCAGCTTACTTCCGGCCAATTCACCCCTCCACTTT. The V gene is TRBV5-6, the J gene TRBJ1-6; D is unclear. The CDR3 covers 14 residues. Germline CDR1 reads SGHDT; CDR2 reads YYEEEE. Trimming pared 2 bases from V and 7 bases from J, leaving 10 bases between.

The chain employs TRBV9 and TRBJ2-1; D unresolved. Trimming pared 0 bases from V and 8 bases from J, leaving 12 bases between. Per germline, CDR1 SGDLS and CDR2 YYNGEE. This CDR3 is built from 14 residues. The CDR3 here is CASSVATLGDEQFF. The CDR3 region has the DNA TGTGCCAGCAGCGTAGCTACTCTAGGCGATGAGCAGTTCTTC.